This T cell receptor (beta chain) was observed in a study of cytomegalovirus exposure and HLA in healthy donors. Study as a whole: Roughly 170 million T cells yielded 100 million or so unique TCR beta sequences in earlier analysis.

General observations from the study: Solely CMV serostatus was available to characterize immune exposure.

The primer mix had 60 Vbeta and 13 Jbeta primers. Libraries were prepared by immunoSEQ multiplex PCR; TCRdb keeps only in-frame clonotypes and omits some of them. This repertoire shows about 200,000 clones, roughly three quarters found once; its top ten account for 1.6%. Donors consisted of healthy bone marrow donors. The CDR3 sequence is 17 residues long. J was trimmed by 0 bases and V by 4 bases; bases with no gene match: 10. From germline, CDR1 is LGHNA and CDR2 YNFKEQ. This clone showed up just once. Its antigen is unknown. V usage is TRBV4-2 and J usage is TRBJ2-7; 9 bases match TRBD1. This clonotype originated in a woman aged 45-59 years in good health and CMV-seronegative. Input material: PBMCs. The CDR3 here is CASSPNSGTGTSYEQYF. The CDR3 nucleotides are TGTGCCAGCAGCCCCAACTCCGGGACAGGGACCTCCTACGAGCAGTACTTC.